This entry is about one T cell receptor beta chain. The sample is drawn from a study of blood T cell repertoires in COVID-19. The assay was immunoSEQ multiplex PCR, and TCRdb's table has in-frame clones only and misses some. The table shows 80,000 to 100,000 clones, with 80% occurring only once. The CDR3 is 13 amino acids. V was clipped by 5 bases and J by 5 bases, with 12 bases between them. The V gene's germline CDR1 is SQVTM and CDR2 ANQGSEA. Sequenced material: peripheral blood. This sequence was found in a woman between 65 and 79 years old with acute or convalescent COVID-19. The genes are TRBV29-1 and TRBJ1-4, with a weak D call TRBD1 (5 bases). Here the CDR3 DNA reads TGCAGCGTTCGCGGGACGCCAAATGAAAAACTGTTTTTT. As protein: CSVRGTPNEKLFF.